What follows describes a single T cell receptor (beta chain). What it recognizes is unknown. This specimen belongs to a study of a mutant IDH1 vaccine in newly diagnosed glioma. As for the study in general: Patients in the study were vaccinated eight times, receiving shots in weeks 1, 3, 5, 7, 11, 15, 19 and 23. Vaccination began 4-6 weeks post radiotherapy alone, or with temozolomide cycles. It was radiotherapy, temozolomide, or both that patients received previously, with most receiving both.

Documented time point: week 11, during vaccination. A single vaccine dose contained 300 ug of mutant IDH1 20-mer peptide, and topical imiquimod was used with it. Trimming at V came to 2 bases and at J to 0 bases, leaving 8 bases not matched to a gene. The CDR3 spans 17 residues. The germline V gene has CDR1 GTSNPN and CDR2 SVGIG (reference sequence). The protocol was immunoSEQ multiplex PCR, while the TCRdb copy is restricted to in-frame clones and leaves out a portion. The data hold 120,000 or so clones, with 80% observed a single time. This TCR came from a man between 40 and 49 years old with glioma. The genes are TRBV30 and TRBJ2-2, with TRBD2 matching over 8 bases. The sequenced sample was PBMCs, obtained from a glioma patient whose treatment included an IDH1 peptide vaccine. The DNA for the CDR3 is TGTGCCTGGAGTCTCATGGCGGGGGGCCCGAACACCGGGGAGCTGTTTTTT. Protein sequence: CAWSLMAGGPNTGELFF.